Included here is one T cell receptor (beta chain) sequence, with context. This sample is part of a study of T-cell memory formation after mild COVID-19. For the study at large: TCR clusters showed largely donor specificity.

Each CDR3 protein is one row after TCRdb ran MiXCR on the 5' RACE reads. The data hold 350,000 to 500,000 distinct CDR3 sequences, with 15% to 20% observed a single time. The CDR3 is 14 amino acids. Germline loops: CDR1 SGHRS, CDR2 YFSETQ. V lost 1 base and J 0 bases, leaving 8 bases between the germline ends. The sequenced material came from PBMCs or a T cell subset sorted from them (not recorded which). This receptor was identified in a man younger than 30 who had mild COVID-19 (a few samples of this study predate the infection). Cell type and time point are not known. The chain combines TRBV5-1 with TRBJ2-7; no clear D gene. CDR3 sequence reads: CASSLLGLSYEQYF. CDR3 sequence (DNA): TGCGCCAGCAGCTTGTTGGGCCTCTCCTACGAGCAGTACTTC.